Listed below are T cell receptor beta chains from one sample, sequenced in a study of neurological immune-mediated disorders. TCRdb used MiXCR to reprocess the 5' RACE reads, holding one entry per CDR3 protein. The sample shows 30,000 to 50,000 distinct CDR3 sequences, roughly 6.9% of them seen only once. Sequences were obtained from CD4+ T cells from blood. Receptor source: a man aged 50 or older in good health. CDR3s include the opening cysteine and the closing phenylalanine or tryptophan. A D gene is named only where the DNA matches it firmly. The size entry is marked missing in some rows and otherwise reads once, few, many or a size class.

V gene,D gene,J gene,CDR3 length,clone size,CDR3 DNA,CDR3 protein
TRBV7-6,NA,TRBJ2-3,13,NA,TGTGCCAGCAGCTTAGTGGTGACAGATACGCAGTATTTT,CASSLVVTDTQYF
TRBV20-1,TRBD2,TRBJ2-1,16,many,TGCAGTGCTACTCCAAGCGGGAGAAGAACCTACAATGAGCAGTTCTTC,CSATPSGRRTYNEQFF
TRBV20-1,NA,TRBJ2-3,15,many,TGCAGTGCTAGTCGCTTAGTGGGTTCGGTTGATACGCAGTATTTT,CSASRLVGSVDTQYF
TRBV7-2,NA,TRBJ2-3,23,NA,NA,CASSFYICSAIPPGLAVADTQYF
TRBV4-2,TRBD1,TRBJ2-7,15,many,TGTGCCAGCAGCCTTCCCGGACAGGGGGCCGGCGAGCAGTACTTC,CASSLPGQGAGEQYF
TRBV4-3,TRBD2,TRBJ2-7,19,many,TGCGCCAGCAGCCAAGGGGTCAAGCGGGGATCAAAAAAAAACTTCGAGCAGTACTTC,CASSQGVKRGSKKNFEQYF
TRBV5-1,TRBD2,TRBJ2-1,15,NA,TGCGCCAGCAGCTTGGATCCTAGCGGGTACAATGAGCAGTTCTTC,CASSLDPSGYNEQFF
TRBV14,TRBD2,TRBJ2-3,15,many,TGTGCCAGCAGCACACTAGCGGGAAGCACAGATACGCAGTATTTT,CASSTLAGSTDTQYF
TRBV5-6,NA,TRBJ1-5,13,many,TGTGCCAGCAGCTTGGCGGGTATCCAGCCCCAGCATTTT,CASSLAGIQPQHF
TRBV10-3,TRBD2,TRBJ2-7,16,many,TGTGCCATCAGTGGCTTCGCGGGAGGCCTCCCTGACGAGCAGTACTTC,CAISGFAGGLPDEQYF
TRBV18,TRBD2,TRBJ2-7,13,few,TGTGCCAGCTCACAGCGGGAGGACTACGAGCAGTACTTC,CASSQREDYEQYF
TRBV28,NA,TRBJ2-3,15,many,TGTGCCAGCAGCCGGAGGGGGGGGGATTCAGATACGCAGTATTTT,CASSRRGGDSDTQYF
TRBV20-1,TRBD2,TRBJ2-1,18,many,TGCAGTGCTAGGTCCGGGACTAGCGGGAGAAGGGGGTACAATGAGCAGTTCTTC,CSARSGTSGRRGYNEQFF
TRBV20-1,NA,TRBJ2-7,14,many,TGCAGTGCTCGGGCAATGACTAGCTCCTACGAGCAGTACTTC,CSARAMTSSYEQYF
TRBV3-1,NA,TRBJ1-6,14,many,TGTGCCAGCCGTCAAGGGCAGGATAATTCACCCCTCCACTTT,CASRQGQDNSPLHF
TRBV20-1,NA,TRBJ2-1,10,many,TGCAGTGTGGGGGTTGGTGAGCAGTTCTTC,CSVGVGEQFF
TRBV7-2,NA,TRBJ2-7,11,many,TGTGCCAGCAGCTGGCAGGGCGAGCAGTACTTC,CASSWQGEQYF
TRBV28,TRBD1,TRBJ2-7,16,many,TGTGCCAGCAGTCAAATTGGACAGGCGGGCTCCTACGAGCAGTACTTC,CASSQIGQAGSYEQYF
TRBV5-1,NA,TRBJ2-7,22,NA,NA,CASSFYICSARDSGRRSYEQYF
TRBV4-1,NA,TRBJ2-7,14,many,TGCGCCAGCAGCCCCCAAAGGGTTTCCTACGAGCAGTACTTC,CASSPQRVSYEQYF
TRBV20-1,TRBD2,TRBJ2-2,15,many,TGCAGTGCTAGACGGACAGCGGGAGGGACCGGGGAGCTGTTTTTT,CSARRTAGGTGELFF
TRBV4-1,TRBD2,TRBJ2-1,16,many,TGCGCCAGCAGCCAGCCGAGCGGGAGGGCCTACAATGAGCAGTTCTTC,CASSQPSGRAYNEQFF
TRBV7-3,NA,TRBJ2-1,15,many,TGTGCCAGCAGCTTAGGCGGAGGAGTCTACAATGAGCAGTTCTTC,CASSLGGGVYNEQFF
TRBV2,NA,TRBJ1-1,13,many,TGTGCCAGTCAGTGGATTACGGGCCCTGAAGCTTTCTTT,CASQWITGPEAFF
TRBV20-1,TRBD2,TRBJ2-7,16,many,TGCAGTGCTAGAGTGGGGGGGGGACTAGCGCGCCCCGAGCAGTACTTC,CSARVGGGLARPEQYF
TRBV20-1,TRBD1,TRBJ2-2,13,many,TGCAGTGCGCTGACAGGGGGGAACGGGGAGCTGTTTTTT,CSALTGGNGELFF
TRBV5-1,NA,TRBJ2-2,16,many,TGCGCCAGCAGCTTGGCCACGGGGGCAAACACCGGGGAGCTGTTTTTT,CASSLATGANTGELFF
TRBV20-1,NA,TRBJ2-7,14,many,TGCAGTGCCCGGGGTGACTCCATCTCCTACGAGCAGTACTTC,CSARGDSISYEQYF
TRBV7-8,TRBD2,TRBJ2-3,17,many,TGTGCCAGCAGCCCGACCCTAGCGGGAAAGAGGACAGATACGCAGTATTTT,CASSPTLAGKRTDTQYF
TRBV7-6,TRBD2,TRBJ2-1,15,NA,TGTGCCAGCAGCCTCGGACTAGCGGGAGTCAATGAGCAGTTCTTC,CASSLGLAGVNEQFF
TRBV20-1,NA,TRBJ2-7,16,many,TGCAGTGCTAGAGATACCCGGGGGGCGGGAGCTTACGAGCAGTACTTC,CSARDTRGAGAYEQYF
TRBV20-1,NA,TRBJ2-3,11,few,TGCAGTGGGACAGCGGGAGATACGCAGTATTTT,CSGTAGDTQYF
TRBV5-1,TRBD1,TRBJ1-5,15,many,TGCGCCAGCAGCTTGCCGACAGGGGGAGGACAGCCCCAGCATTTT,CASSLPTGGGQPQHF
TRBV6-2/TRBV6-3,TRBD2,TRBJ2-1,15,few,TGTGCCAGCAAACGGGGACTAGCGGGAGAAGGTGAGCAGTTCTTC,CASKRGLAGEGEQFF
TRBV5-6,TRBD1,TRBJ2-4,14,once,TGTGCCAGCAGCCCCCGGACAGGGAAAAACATTCAGTACTTC,CASSPRTGKNIQYF
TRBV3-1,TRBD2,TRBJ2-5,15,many,TGTGCCAGCAGCCAGGGACTAGCGGGTGGTGAGACCCAGTACTTC,CASSQGLAGGETQYF
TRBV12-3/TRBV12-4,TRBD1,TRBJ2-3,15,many,TGTGCCAGCAGTTTAGGACAGGGCCCCACAGATACGCAGTATTTT,CASSLGQGPTDTQYF
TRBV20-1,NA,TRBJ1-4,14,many,TGCAGTGCTACCAGGACAGAATATAATGAAAAACTGTTTTTT,CSATRTEYNEKLFF
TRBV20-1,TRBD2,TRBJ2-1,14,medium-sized,TGCAGTTTGGTCCCCGGGACTAGCGTCACTGAGCAGTTCTTC,CSLVPGTSVTEQFF
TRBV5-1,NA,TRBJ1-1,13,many,TGCGCCAGCAGCTTGGGTGGCTCCTTTGGAGCTTTCTTT,CASSLGGSFGAFF
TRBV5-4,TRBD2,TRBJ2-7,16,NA,TGTGCCAGCAGCTTACAATCTAGCGGGAGGGCCTACGAGCAGTACTTC,CASSLQSSGRAYEQYF
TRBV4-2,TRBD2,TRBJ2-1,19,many,TGTGCCAGCAGCCATCTCCACGGGGGGCGGGAGGGCCGGCCCAATGAGCAGTTCTTC,CASSHLHGGREGRPNEQFF
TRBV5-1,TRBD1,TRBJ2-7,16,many,TGCGCCAGCAGCCCGAGTCCGGGACAGGGGATGTACGAGCAGTACTTC,CASSPSPGQGMYEQYF
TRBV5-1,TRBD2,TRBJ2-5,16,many,TGCGCCAGCAGTCTGGGACTAGCGGGAGTCGGTGAGACCCAGTACTTC,CASSLGLAGVGETQYF
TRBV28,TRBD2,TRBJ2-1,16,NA,TGTGCCAGCAGTTTATATGCGGGAGTGGGTGTAGATGAGCAGTTCTTC,CASSLYAGVGVDEQFF